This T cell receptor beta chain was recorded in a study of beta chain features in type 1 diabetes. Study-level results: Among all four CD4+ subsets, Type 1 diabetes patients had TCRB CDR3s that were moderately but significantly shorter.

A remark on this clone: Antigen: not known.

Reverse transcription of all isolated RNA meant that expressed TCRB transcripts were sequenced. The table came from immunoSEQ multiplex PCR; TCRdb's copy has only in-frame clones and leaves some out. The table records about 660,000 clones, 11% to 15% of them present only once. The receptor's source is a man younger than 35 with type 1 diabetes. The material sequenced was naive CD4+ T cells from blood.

The CDR3 protein is CASSVRETEAFF. The CDR3 DNA sequence: TGTGCCAGCAGTGTACGGGAGACTGAAGCTTTCTTT. This chain uses TRBV2 with TRBJ1-1; no definite D call. The CDR3 sequence is 12 residues long. V shed 4 bases and J shed 5 bases, with 8 bases lying between them. Germline CDR1 is SNHLY and CDR2 is FYNNEI.